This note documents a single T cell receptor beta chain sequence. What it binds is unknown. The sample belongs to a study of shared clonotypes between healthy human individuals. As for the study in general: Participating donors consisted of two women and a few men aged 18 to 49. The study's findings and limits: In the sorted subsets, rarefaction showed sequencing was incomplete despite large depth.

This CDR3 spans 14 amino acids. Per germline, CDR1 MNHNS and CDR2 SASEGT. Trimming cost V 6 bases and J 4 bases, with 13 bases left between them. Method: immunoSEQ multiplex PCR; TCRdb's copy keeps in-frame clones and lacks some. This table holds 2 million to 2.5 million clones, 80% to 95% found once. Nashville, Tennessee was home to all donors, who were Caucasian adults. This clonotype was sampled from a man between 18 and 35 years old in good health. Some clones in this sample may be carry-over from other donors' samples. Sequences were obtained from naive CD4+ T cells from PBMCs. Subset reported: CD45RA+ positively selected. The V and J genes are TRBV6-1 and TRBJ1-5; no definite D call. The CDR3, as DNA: TGTGCCAGCAGACCCCACAATGCTAATCAGCCCCAGCATTTT. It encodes CASRPHNANQPQHF.